These 28 T cell receptor beta chains share one sample of origin, sequenced in a study of blood T cell repertoires in COVID-19 (TCRdb year 2020). Receptors were amplified or captured by the immunoSEQ multiplex PCR assay. Here the immuneACCESS table is served through TCRdb, limited to in-frame sequences with V and J called. Missing clones are a known gap in these copies; in checked studies unresolved V genes cover under half, and the rest lacks a known reason. The sample table lists about 120,000 clones, around 83% of them with a count of one. The ten top clones hold roughly 1.4% of the sample. Material: peripheral blood. The source of these receptors is a man aged 40-49 years with acute or convalescent COVID-19.

The chain recombines TRBV6-5 with TRBJ1-2; possibly TRBD1 for D (6 bases). This CDR3 region has 14 residues. CDR1 is MNHEY and CDR2 is SVGAGI in the germline V gene. Trimming left V 6 bases short and J 5 bases short, with 16 bases between. The CDR3 DNA reads as TGTGCCAGCAGGAACAGGGTGGAAGTATATGGCTACACCTTC. This encodes CASRNRVEVYGYTF.

This chain joins TRBV5-1 and TRBJ1-1; 7 bases line up with TRBD1. The CDR3 runs 15 residues. Germline V gene data show CDR1 as SGHRS and CDR2 as YFSETQ. After removal of 4 bases from V and 3 bases from J, the junction contained 9 bases not matched to a gene. CDR3 DNA: TGCGCCAGCAGCGCACAGGGGCCCAGGGACACTGAAGCTTTCTTT. As protein: CASSAQGPRDTEAFF.

The gene calls are TRBV3-1 (or the pseudogene TRBV3-2) and TRBJ2-7; weak D call: TRBD2 (5 bases). Germline lookup yields CDR1 LGHDT and CDR2 YNNKEL (reference sequence). This CDR3 has 18 residues. V was clipped by 1 base and J by 2 bases, with 21 bases between them. CDR3 residues: CASSQGEKRSSDTYEQYF. Here the CDR3 DNA reads TGTGCCAGCAGCCAAGGGGAGAAAAGATCTAGTGACACCTACGAGCAGTACTTC.

This clone turned up a few times. The CDR3 coding sequence is TGTGCCAGCAGTGACGCGGGGAGCGAGCAGTTCTTC. It codes for CASSDAGSEQFF. The chain carries TRBV6-1 and TRBJ2-1, with a weak D call TRBD2 (6 bases). Deletions cut 3 bases from V and 10 bases from J, with 10 bases between. CDR1 and CDR2 (germline): MNHNS, SASEGT. This CDR3 is built from 12 residues.

The J gene is TRBJ2-7, the V gene TRBV7-6; TRBD2 agrees at 14 bases. V lost 5 bases, J lost 6 bases, and 9 bases stayed unmatched. Germline V lookup: CDR1 SGHVS, CDR2 FNYEAQ. The CDR3 covers 16 residues. CDR3 nucleotide sequence: TGTGCCAGCAGCCCAAGGACTAGCGGGGGGACCTTCGAGCAGTACTTC. Protein: CASSPRTSGGTFEQYF.

This chain uses TRBV11-1 with TRBJ2-7; D possibly corresponds to TRBD2 (5 bases). The V end was cut by 5 bases, the J end by 2 bases, with 19 bases between. CDR1 and CDR2 from the germline V gene are SGHAT and FQDESV (reference sequence). The CDR3 sequence is 16 residues long. The CDR3: CASSRRRATDPYEQYF. The DNA for the CDR3 is TGTGCCAGCAGCCGAAGGCGGGCTACCGATCCCTACGAGCAGTACTTC.

The V gene is TRBV2, the J gene TRBJ2-2; D call uncertain. Trimming removed 5 bases at V and 0 bases at J, with 13 bases between. The CDR3 runs 16 residues. From germline, CDR1 is SNHLY and CDR2 FYNNEI. DNA for the CDR3: TGTGCCAGCAGTCGTAGTATCCGGGCGAACACCGGGGAGCTGTTTTTT. Residues: CASSRSIRANTGELFF.

V is TRBV5-3 and J is TRBJ1-6, with TRBD1 matching over 8 bases. TRBV5-3 is an open reading frame whose function is uncertain. The length of the CDR3 is 13 residues. The V and J ends lost 10 bases and 10 bases, in that order; junction bases with no gene match: 10. CDR3 sequence reads: CAGPQGAASPLHF. CDR3 coding DNA: TGTGCCGGACCGCAGGGGGCCGCCTCACCCCTCCACTTT.

This clone occurred a few times. CDR3 nucleotides: TGTGCCAGCTCACCAGGGCTAGCGGGAGGTGAGCAGTACTTC. This codes for CASSPGLAGGEQYF. The chain uses TRBV18 and TRBJ2-7; TRBD2 matches 11 bases. Germline V lookup: CDR1 KGHSH, CDR2 LQKENI. Germline trimming cut 2 bases from V and 7 bases from J; bases unmatched to any gene: 4. The length of the CDR3 is 14 residues.

The chain couples TRBV5-5 to TRBJ1-1; 10 nucleotides match TRBD1. Per germline, CDR1 SGHKS and CDR2 YYEKEE (reference sequence). V shed 4 bases, J shed 1 base, and the junction held 10 bases outside the gene matches. This CDR3 spans 17 amino acids. Here the CDR3 DNA reads TGTGCCAGCAGCACCATAGGCCGGACAGGGGGGAACACTGAAGCTTTCTTT. Its protein is CASSTIGRTGGNTEAFF.

This clone was seen once. The chain couples TRBV3-1 (or the pseudogene TRBV3-2) to TRBJ1-2; D ambiguous. This CDR3 is built from 14 residues. V was trimmed by 1 base and J by 2 bases, leaving 8 bases between them. Germline V gene lookup returns CDR1 LGHDT and CDR2 YNNKEL (reference sequence). The chain's CDR3 is CASSQAGGNYGYTF. The CDR3 region has the DNA TGTGCCAGCAGCCAAGCGGGAGGGAACTATGGCTACACCTTC.

This chain uses TRBV5-1 with TRBJ2-7, with 10 bases that match TRBD1. The V gene end was trimmed by 0 bases and the J gene end by 5 bases; junction bases not matched to a gene: 2. CDR3 size: 14 residues. Germline loops: CDR1 SGHRS, CDR2 YFSETQ. The CDR3 loop reads CASSLATGGHEQYF. The CDR3 DNA reads TGCGCCAGCAGCTTGGCGACAGGGGGCCACGAGCAGTACTTC.

A few counts support this clone. The CDR3, as DNA: TGTGCCAGCTCACCCCGGACAGTTTCCTACGAGCAGTACTTC. As protein: CASSPRTVSYEQYF. V usage is TRBV18 and J usage is TRBJ2-7; possible D gene TRBD1, 6 bases. Germline CDR1 KGHSH, CDR2 LQKENI. Trimming removed 3 bases at V and 1 base at J, with 10 bases between. The CDR3 has 14 amino acids.

The chain employs TRBV27 and TRBJ1-4; D remains unclear. The CDR3 runs to 13 residues. The V end lost 4 bases, the J end lost 8 bases, and 11 bases lay between the germline ends. The germline V gene encodes CDR1 MNHEY and CDR2 SMNVEV (reference sequence). CDR3 DNA: TGTGCCAGCAGTTCGGAGGGAGGAGAAAAACTGTTTTTT. Its protein product is CASSSEGGEKLFF.

V is TRBV7-2 and J is TRBJ2-5; 9 nucleotides align to TRBD2. V shed 3 bases and J 9 bases; nucleotides not matched to a gene: 11. This CDR3 spans 15 amino acids. Germline assignment: CDR1 SGHTA and CDR2 FQGNSA. The CDR3 DNA reads as TGTGCCAGCAGCTTTCGTTTGACTAGCGGTGGCTCCCAGTACTTC. This codes for CASSFRLTSGGSQYF.

J is TRBJ2-2 and V is TRBV11-2; 8 positions agree with TRBD2. After removal of 1 base from V and 6 bases from J, the junction contained 13 bases not matched to a gene. Germline V gene data show CDR1 as SGHAT and CDR2 as FQNNGV. The CDR3 contains 18 residues. The CDR3 reads CASSLAFQRENNAGELFF. CDR3 in DNA: TGTGCCAGCAGCTTAGCTTTCCAGCGGGAGAATAACGCCGGGGAGCTGTTTTTT.

The rearrangement links TRBV6-1 to TRBJ2-4, with TRBD1 identical over 7 bases. Germline CDR1 reads MNHNS; CDR2 reads SASEGT. V was pared by 7 bases and J by 0 bases, with 3 bases of the junction left unmatched. This CDR3 region has 14 residues. CDR3 residues: CASNRQGAKNIQYF. The CDR3 region has the DNA TGTGCCAGCAACCGACAGGGAGCCAAAAACATTCAGTACTTC.

This clone has just one count. This CDR3 is also generated by other DNA sequences in the sample. The chain combines TRBV7-2 with TRBJ1-5, with 7 bases aligning to TRBD1. The length of the CDR3 is 14 residues. V shed 3 bases and J 4 bases; nucleotides not matched to a gene: 3. Germline V gene lookup returns CDR1 SGHTA and CDR2 FQGNSA. The CDR3, as DNA: TGTGCCAGCAGCTTCGGGACAGCAAATCAGCCCCAGCATTTT. Amino acid sequence: CASSFGTANQPQHF.

The CDR3 DNA reads TGTGCCAGCAGCTCCACAGGCCCCGTTGGAAACACCATATATTTT. As protein: CASSSTGPVGNTIYF. The chain links TRBV7-9 to TRBJ1-3, with D possibly being TRBD1 (5 bases). The CDR3 has 15 residues. Germline CDR1 reads SEHNR; CDR2 reads FQNEAQ (reference sequence). Trimming left V 4 bases short and J 3 bases short, with 13 bases between.

This rearrangement joins TRBV5-1 to TRBJ2-1; the match to TRBD2 covers 10 bases. The CDR3 consists of 14 residues. V lost 3 bases and J lost 13; bases outside the gene matches: 10. Germline V CDR1 and CDR2: SGHRS, YFSETQ. The CDR3 spells CASSSTSGRDLQFF. The CDR3 DNA is TGCGCCAGCAGCTCTACCAGCGGGAGGGACCTACAGTTCTTC.

This chain connects TRBV3-1 (or the pseudogene TRBV3-2) to TRBJ2-7, with D unresolved. Germline V gene lookup returns CDR1 LGHDT and CDR2 YNNKEL (reference sequence). Trimming cost V 0 bases and J 3 bases, with 12 bases left between them. The CDR3 has 15 amino acids. This chain's CDR3 is CASSQDQATRYEQYF. CDR3 nucleotides: TGTGCCAGCAGCCAAGATCAAGCCACGCGCTACGAGCAGTACTTC.

This clone appeared a single time. The DNA of the CDR3 is TGTGCCAGCAGTCTCGGGCGGGGGGCATCAGACGAGCAGTTCTTC. This encodes CASSLGRGASDEQFF. This sequence joins TRBV6-4 and TRBJ2-1, with 8 bases matching TRBD2. Germline lookup yields CDR1 MRHNA and CDR2 SNTAGT. After removal of 5 bases from V and 10 bases from J, the junction contained 13 bases not matched to a gene. CDR3 length: 15 amino acids.

The chain employs TRBV6-5 and TRBJ1-2; 9 bases line up with TRBD1. This CDR3 contains 15 residues. Germline-derived CDR1 and CDR2 are MNHEY and SVGAGI. V shed 7 bases, J shed 4 bases, and the junction held 10 bases outside the gene matches. CDR3 loop: CASNPGQGRSYGYTF. The CDR3 DNA is TGTGCCAGCAACCCGGGACAGGGCCGATCCTATGGCTACACCTTC.

This clone was picked up a small number of times. The chain links TRBV12-5 to TRBJ1-6, with 7 bases lining up with TRBD1. J gave up 1 base and V 7 bases, and 4 bases lay outside the gene matches. CDR1 LGHNT and CDR2 FRNRAP come from the germline V gene. The CDR3 contains 15 residues. The CDR3 DNA reads TGTGCTAGTGCCGAGACAGGGTCCTATAATTCACCCCTCCACTTT. As protein: CASAETGSYNSPLHF.

This clone is a singleton in its sample. The chain links TRBV19 to TRBJ2-2; the match to TRBD1 covers 9 bases. Germline V CDR1 and CDR2: LNHDA, SQIVND (reference sequence). Trimming cost V 7 bases and J 4 bases; bases outside gene matches: 7. This CDR3 has 15 amino acids. DNA of the CDR3: TGTGCCAGTACTGACAGGGGGAGAGGCACCGGGGAGCTGTTTTTT. Its protein is CASTDRGRGTGELFF.

As DNA, the CDR3 is TGTGCCAGCTCCCCCGGACAGGGTGGGGGTGAAAAACTGTTTTTT. Its translation: CASSPGQGGGEKLFF. The chain uses TRBV18 and TRBJ1-4; TRBD1 agrees at 8 bases. J gave up 7 bases and V 6 bases, and 10 bases lay outside the gene matches. Germline CDR1 is KGHSH and CDR2 is LQKENI. This CDR3 is built from 15 residues.

The chain recombines TRBV5-6 with TRBJ1-2; 11 nucleotides match TRBD1. The J segment lost 6 bases and the V segment lost 1 base, leaving 8 bases of the junction unmatched. The CDR3 sequence is 16 residues long. CDR1 is SGHDT and CDR2 is YYEEEE in the germline V gene. CDR3 sequence: CASSLWDRGKNNGYTF. In nucleotides, the CDR3 is TGTGCCAGCAGCTTGTGGGACAGGGGGAAAAATAATGGCTACACCTTC.

The chain has TRBV18 and TRBJ1-3; 7 positions match TRBD1. Germline V gives CDR1 KGHSH, CDR2 LQKENI. CDR3 length: 15 residues. V shed 6 bases and J 3 bases; nucleotides not matched to a gene: 8. The CDR3: CASSLQGIGGNTIYF. The CDR3 DNA reads as TGTGCCAGCTCTCTACAGGGGATCGGTGGAAACACCATATATTTT.